The 22 T cell receptor beta chains presented below share a single source sample, sequenced in a study of vaccination and CD4 T cells after COVID-19. These receptors have no known antigen. Scientists ran DNA taken from cultured CD4+ T cells through the Oncomine TCR Beta short-read assay for sequencing. TCRdb passed the PCR reads through MiXCR, listing each CDR3 protein once. Here the sample spans 15,000 to 19,000 distinct CDR3 sequences, approximately 51% being singletons. The treatment here: approximately nine-day PBMC culture with coronavirus spike peptide pools or control peptides (ViraFEST assay). Sequenced here: CD4+ T cells from blood, cultured in vitro, sampled before SARS-CoV-2 vaccination. These TCRs come from a human donor who had recovered from COVID-19.

The gene calls are TRBV7-9 and TRBJ2-7; a possible D gene is TRBD2 (6 bases). The CDR3 has 13 amino acids. From germline, CDR1 is SEHNR and CDR2 FQNEAQ (reference sequence). The germline V and J ends were trimmed by 0 bases and 5 bases, with 8 bases remaining between them. CDR3 nucleotides: TGTGCCAGCAGCTTAGCACTAGCTCACGAGCAGTACTTC. This gives the protein CASSLALAHEQYF.

The gene calls are TRBV6-1 and TRBJ1-2, with 10 bases aligning to TRBD1. CDR3 length: 16 residues. Germline loops: CDR1 MNHNS, CDR2 SASEGT. The V segment lost 6 bases and the J segment 4 bases; nucleotides outside the gene matches: 11. CDR3: CASSRPGTGDGYGYTF. The CDR3 DNA is TGTGCCAGCAGCCGTCCCGGGACAGGGGACGGCTATGGCTACACCTTC.

The DNA for the CDR3 is TGCAGCGTAACCCGACAGGGAACTGAAGCTTTCTTT. Translated: CSVTRQGTEAFF. V usage is TRBV29-1 and J usage is TRBJ1-1; 7 bases are a match to TRBD1. Unmatched junction bases numbered 6, after V lost 6 bases and J lost 5 bases. CDR3 size: 12 residues. Germline V gene lookup returns CDR1 SQVTM and CDR2 ANQGSEA.

The chain carries TRBV24-1 and TRBJ2-2; D remains unclear. CDR1 KGHDR and CDR2 SFDVKD come from the germline V gene. The CDR3 has 14 residues. V was shortened by 2 bases and J by 0 bases, with 3 bases between the two germline ends. The CDR3 DNA reads TGTGCCACCAGTGATTACCCGAACACCGGGGAGCTGTTTTTT. Amino acids: CATSDYPNTGELFF.

This chain links TRBV29-1 with TRBJ2-7; no definite D call. The CDR3 length is 13 residues. Germline assignment: CDR1 SQVTM and CDR2 ANQGSEA. V was clipped by 7 bases and J by 7 bases, with 20 bases between them. CDR3 amino acids: CSARGPQTLEQYF. As DNA, the CDR3 is TGCAGCGCACGCGGCCCCCAAACTTTGGAGCAGTACTTC.

The gene calls are TRBV6-2 or TRBV6-3 and TRBJ2-3; 9 bases agree with TRBD1. J lost 2 bases, V lost 6 bases, and 6 bases had no gene match. CDR1 MNHEY and CDR2 SVGEGT come from the germline V gene. The CDR3 consists of 15 residues. CDR3 sequence: CASSPGTGHTDTQYF. The CDR3 region has the DNA TGTGCCAGCAGCCCCGGGACAGGGCACACAGATACGCAGTATTTT.

This sequence joins TRBV11-2 and TRBJ1-3, with 7 bases aligning to TRBD1. Losses at the gene ends were 5 bases for V and 8 bases for J; bases not matched to a gene: 15. In germline, CDR1 is SGHAT, CDR2 FQNNGV. The CDR3 has 16 residues. CDR3 amino acids: CASSPTEMQGVDTIYF. CDR3 coding DNA: TGTGCCAGCAGCCCCACCGAGATGCAGGGGGTTGACACCATATATTTT.

The chain uses TRBV10-3 and TRBJ2-5, with a tentative D call TRBD2 (5 bases). This CDR3 is 14 amino acids long. CDR1 is ENHRY, CDR2 SYGVKD, per germline. The germline V and J ends were trimmed by 1 base and 7 bases, with 13 bases remaining between them. This CDR3 reads CAISEFEGPGTQYF. As DNA, the CDR3 is TGTGCCATCAGTGAGTTTGAGGGTCCGGGGACCCAGTACTTC.

Only a few counts were recorded for this clonotype. J is TRBJ2-7 and V is TRBV2; TRBD2 matches at 9 bases. The CDR3 has 15 amino acids. Germline V gene sequence: CDR1 SNHLY, CDR2 FYNNEI. Germline trimming cut 7 bases from V and 4 bases from J; bases unmatched to any gene: 11. CDR3: CASTKAGTSLYEQYF. The CDR3, as DNA: TGTGCCAGCACCAAGGCCGGGACTAGCTTGTACGAGCAGTACTTC.

V and J are TRBV2 and TRBJ2-7; 11 nucleotides line up with TRBD2. V was clipped by 7 bases and J by 0 bases; unmatched bases: 5. Looked up from germline, CDR1 is SNHLY and CDR2 is FYNNEI. This CDR3 region has 15 residues. CDR3 loop: CASKVAGGSSYEQYF. The CDR3 DNA reads TGTGCCAGCAAAGTAGCGGGAGGGAGCTCCTACGAGCAGTACTTC. Full variable domain (missing parts from reference TRBV2 and TRBJ2-7): EPEVTQTPSHQVTQMGQEVILRCVPISNHLYFYWYRQILGQKVEFLVSFYNNEISEKSEIFDDQFSVERPDGSNFTLKIRSTKLEDSAMYFCASKVAGGSSYEQYFGPGTRLTVT.

Here the CDR3 reads CSARVGGPNTEAFF. The CDR3 nucleotides are TGCAGTGCTAGAGTTGGAGGCCCGAACACTGAAGCTTTCTTT. The V and J genes are TRBV20-1 and TRBJ1-1; unclear D gene. Trimming removed 1 base from V and 1 base from J, with 10 bases in between. The CDR3 extends over 14 amino acids. The germline gives CDR1 DFQATT, CDR2 SNEGSKA (reference sequence).

V is TRBV20-1 and J is TRBJ2-5; D unresolved. This CDR3 has 14 residues. Germline assignment: CDR1 DFQATT and CDR2 SNEGSKA (reference sequence). V dropped 0 bases and J dropped 1 base, with 9 bases sitting between them. The CDR3 DNA reads TGCAGTGCTAGAGATCTTGTGGTCCAAGAGACCCAGTACTTC. This gives the protein CSARDLVVQETQYF.

The chain recombines TRBV12-3 or TRBV12-4 with TRBJ2-7, with 10 bases aligning to TRBD1. There are 14 residues in the CDR3. V shed 5 bases and J 4 bases; nucleotides not matched to a gene: 5. For the CDR3, the DNA is TGTGCCAGCAGTGAAGGGACAGGGGCATACGAGCAGTACTTC. Protein sequence: CASSEGTGAYEQYF.

This clonotype was counted only a few times. This chain links TRBV5-6 with TRBJ2-5; no clear D gene. The V end was cut by 4 bases, the J end by 6 bases, with 13 bases between. The CDR3 contains 13 residues. Germline CDR1 reads SGHDT; CDR2 reads YYEEEE. CDR3 coding DNA: TGTGCCAGCAGCCTGGAAAATCGCAAGACCCAGTACTTC. Translating gives CASSLENRKTQYF.

Only a few counts were recorded for this clonotype. This sequence joins TRBV6-2 or TRBV6-3 and TRBJ2-1, with a tentative D call TRBD2 (5 bases). Deletions cut 6 bases from V and 3 bases from J, with 18 bases between. The length of the CDR3 is 16 residues. From germline, CDR1 is MNHEY and CDR2 SVGEGT. The CDR3 DNA follows: TGTGCCAGCAGACACCCCAGGACTCCCGGCTACAATGAGCAGTTCTTC. It codes for CASRHPRTPGYNEQFF.

This CDR3 reads CASSPWGQGRRYNEQFF. CDR3 sequence (DNA): TGTGCCAGCTCACCATGGGGACAGGGGCGGAGGTACAATGAGCAGTTCTTC. The V call is TRBV18, the J call TRBJ2-1; 10 nucleotides line up with TRBD1. V was pared by 2 bases and J by 4 bases, with 8 bases of the junction left unmatched. The germline gives CDR1 KGHSH, CDR2 LQKENI. The CDR3 contains 17 residues.

This clonotype was observed a single time. This chain uses TRBV11-3 with TRBJ2-1; the match to TRBD2 covers 14 bases. The CDR3 totals 17 residues. From germline, CDR1 is SGHNT and CDR2 YENEEA. V shed 6 bases, J shed 9 bases, and the junction held 13 bases outside the gene matches. This CDR3 reads CASSSKPGLAGVGEQFF. CDR3 sequence (DNA): TGTGCCAGCAGTTCCAAACCGGGACTAGCGGGAGTTGGTGAGCAGTTCTTC.

This clonotype was seen only a few times. J is TRBJ2-7 and V is TRBV25-1; D is ambiguous. This CDR3 spans 12 amino acids. CDR1 MGHDK and CDR2 SYGVNS come from the germline V gene. V lost 3 bases and J lost 7, with 10 bases in between. The DNA of the CDR3 is TGTGCCAGCAGTGAGGAAGGGTTGGAGCAGTACTTC. This translates into CASSEEGLEQYF.

The chain has TRBV20-1 and TRBJ1-1; 8 bases line up with TRBD1. V shed 1 base, J shed 7 bases, and the junction held 11 bases outside the gene matches. CDR1 and CDR2 (germline): DFQATT, SNEGSKA (reference sequence). The CDR3 sequence is 15 residues long. CDR3 DNA: TGCAGTGCTAGAGGCCCTACCGGGACAGGAGGTGAAGCTTTCTTT. It yields the protein CSARGPTGTGGEAFF.

V gene TRBV18 combines with J gene TRBJ2-5; 11 positions agree with TRBD2. Per the germline V gene, CDR1 is KGHSH and CDR2 is LQKENI. The CDR3 is made up of 18 amino acids. The J segment lost 5 bases and the V segment lost 3 bases, leaving 14 bases of the junction unmatched. CDR3 protein: CASSPVLAGVLDTETQYF. DNA for the CDR3: TGTGCCAGCTCACCCGTACTAGCGGGAGTGCTAGATACGGAGACCCAGTACTTC. Full variable domain (outside the CDR3, taken from reference TRBV18 and TRBJ2-5): NAGVMQNPRHLVRRRGQEARLRCSPMKGHSHVYWYRQLPEEGLKFMVYLQKENIIDESGMPKERFSAEFPKEGPSILRIQQVVRGDSAAYFCASSPVLAGVLDTETQYFGPGTRLLVL.

This chain connects TRBV5-1 to TRBJ2-2, with TRBD2 matching 11 bases. The CDR3 is 15 amino acids. The V segment lost 4 bases and the J segment 5 bases; nucleotides outside the gene matches: 4. Germline CDR1 and CDR2: SGHRS and YFSETQ. This chain's CDR3 is CASSISGRDTGELFF. CDR3 bases: TGCGCCAGCAGCATTAGCGGGAGGGATACCGGGGAGCTGTTTTTT. The full variable domain, with the rest looked up from reference TRBV5-1 and TRBJ2-2, is KAGVTQTPRYLIKTRGQQVTLSCSPISGHRSVSWYQQTPGQGLQFLFEYFSETQRNKGNFPGRFSGRQFSNSRSEMNVSTLELGDSALYLCASSISGRDTGELFFGEGSRLTVL.

This chain links TRBV7-9 with TRBJ2-5, with 8 bases lining up with TRBD2. CDR3 length: 14 amino acids. J was trimmed by 7 bases and V by 6 bases; bases with no gene match: 10. Germline CDR1 reads SEHNR; CDR2 reads FQNEAQ (reference sequence). Here the CDR3 reads CASRPTSAVGTQYF. The CDR3 nucleotides are TGTGCCAGCAGGCCGACTAGCGCCGTCGGGACCCAGTACTTC.